This TCR beta chain stems from a study of T cells in Graves' hyperthyroidism and ophthalmopathy. In its sample, this clonotype was seen many times. Pregnant or lactating patients were excluded, as were those with uncontrolled infection or other autoimmune disease. Amplification targeted TCR beta CDR3 regions from RNA transcripts. In the first-round RT-PCR of the TCR CDR3, the HTBI primer set was used. TCRdb recomputed calls from the multiplex PCR reads with MiXCR, one row per CDR3 protein. The table includes around 700,000 distinct CDR3 sequences, about 19% detected once. This CDR3 is 16 amino acids long. Germline V gene data show CDR1 as SGHTA and CDR2 as FQGNSA. Trimming cost V 4 bases and J 5 bases, with 17 bases left between them.

This rearrangement joins TRBV7-2 to TRBJ1-4; unclear D gene. Specimen: blood. This TCR came from a woman between 50 and 59 years old with Graves' hyperthyroidism that later progressed to Graves' ophthalmopathy. In nucleotides, the CDR3 is TGTGCCAGCAGCTCCCTACGGACGGGGAGCAATGAAAAACTGTTTTTT. Protein: CASSSLRTGSNEKLFF.